Presented here are 18 T cell receptor beta chains from one specimen sequenced in a study of untreated major depressive disorder. Study-wide findings and caveats: CD4+ T cells from depressed patients used TRBV05-01 (Vbeta 5.1) more often than controls.

TCRdb's copy holds only in-frame clones and misses some; the assay was immunoSEQ multiplex PCR. In the table there are about 13,000 clones, over 80% of which are singletons. Their antigen targets remain unknown. Sequencing used CD4+ T cells from PBMCs. These receptor sequences come from a woman in her twenties or thirties with major depressive disorder.

The chain couples TRBV9 to TRBJ1-1; D is unclear. Trimming cost V 6 bases and J 9 bases, with 18 bases left between them. The CDR3 spans 13 residues. CDR1 and CDR2 from the germline V gene are SGDLS and YYNGEE. CDR3 in amino acids: CASNKNGEPQAFF. Written as DNA, the CDR3 is TGTGCCAGCAACAAGAATGGGGAACCCCAAGCTTTCTTT.

This clone was counted between two and nine times. The chain recombines TRBV30 with TRBJ1-5; no clear D gene. V was shortened by 3 bases and J by 4 bases, with 13 bases between the two germline ends. Looked up from germline, CDR1 is GTSNPN and CDR2 is SVGIG (reference sequence). This CDR3 has 14 amino acids. CDR3 bases: TGTGCCTGGAGCCATATCAACAGAAATCAGCCCCAGCATTTT. Translated, it gives CAWSHINRNQPQHF.

The rearrangement uses TRBV18 and TRBJ1-4; D is ambiguous. The germline V gene encodes CDR1 KGHSH and CDR2 LQKENI. The CDR3 is made up of 13 amino acids. The V end lost 2 bases, the J end lost 7 bases, and 8 bases lay between the germline ends. CDR3 nucleotide sequence: TGTGCCAGCTCACCAAAGCAGATTGAAAAACTGTTTTTT. Translated, it gives CASSPKQIEKLFF.

The DNA of the CDR3 is TGTGCCAGCAGTTACGTCGTGACTAGCGGGATCAAGGAGCAGTTCTTC. Translation gives CASSYVVTSGIKEQFF. The chain couples TRBV6-5 to TRBJ2-1; 11 bases line up with TRBD2. The length of the CDR3 is 16 residues. The V gene end was trimmed by 2 bases and the J gene end by 10 bases; junction bases not matched to a gene: 10. Per the germline V gene, CDR1 is MNHEY and CDR2 is SVGAGI.

CDR3 DNA sequence: TGTGCCAGCAGCCCCCAAATTCCGAACACCGGGGAGCTGTTTTTT. Encoded protein: CASSPQIPNTGELFF. This chain links TRBV4-2 with TRBJ2-2; D gene unclear. The CDR3 is 15 residues long. CDR1 is LGHNA and CDR2 is YNFKEQ in the germline V gene. V lost 4 bases, J lost 0 bases, and 9 bases lay in between.

The chain has TRBV27 and TRBJ2-2, with 10 bases fitting TRBD2. CDR1 MNHEY and CDR2 SMNVEV come from the germline V gene (reference sequence). The CDR3 is made up of 17 amino acids. J was trimmed by 3 bases and V by 10 bases; bases with no gene match: 14. The CDR3 region has the DNA TGTGCCACCGGCCGCGTGGGACTAGCGATATACACCGGGGAGCTGTTTTTT. It is translated as CATGRVGLAIYTGELFF.

This clone was detected once. The chain joins TRBV5-4 to TRBJ2-7; D assignment may be TRBD1 or TRBD2 (5 bases each). The V and J ends lost 4 bases and 2 bases respectively, with 13 bases between them. CDR1 SGHNT and CDR2 YYREEE come from the germline V gene (reference sequence). The CDR3 contains 14 residues. CDR3: CASSVDWGPYEQYF. CDR3 in DNA: TGTGCCAGCAGCGTGGACTGGGGCCCCTACGAGCAGTACTTC.

This chain links TRBV21-1 with TRBJ1-1; TRBD1 reflects the table's D call only, with no check against the DNA. TRBV21-1 is a pseudogene. This CDR3 comprises 16 residues. CDR3 sequence: CASSKAGARMNTEAFF. In DNA form, the CDR3 reads TGTGCCAGCAGCAAAGCAGGGGCTAGGATGAACACTGAAGCTTTCTTT.

The chain carries TRBV19 and TRBJ2-7, with 11 bases identical to TRBD2. Losses at the gene ends were 5 bases for V and 4 bases for J; bases not matched to a gene: 7. Germline V CDR1 and CDR2: LNHDA, SQIVND (reference sequence). CDR3 length equals 15 residues. The CDR3: CASSSILAGEYEQYF. The CDR3 nucleotides are TGTGCCAGTAGTTCCATACTAGCGGGAGAGTACGAGCAGTACTTC.

V is TRBV2 and J is TRBJ1-4, with 8 bases identical to TRBD1. This CDR3 is 14 amino acids long. Unmatched junction bases numbered 4, after V lost 6 bases and J lost 4 bases. Germline loops: CDR1 SNHLY, CDR2 FYNNEI. The CDR3 spells CASRDRAYNEKLFF. The CDR3 nucleotides are TGTGCCAGCAGGGACAGGGCGTATAATGAAAAACTGTTTTTT.

The V and J genes are TRBV9 and TRBJ1-3; D is perhaps TRBD1 (6 bases). V was clipped by 0 bases and J by 9 bases, with 19 bases between them. The CDR3 is 16 amino acids. Looked up from germline, CDR1 is SGDLS and CDR2 is YYNGEE. CDR3 in amino acids: CASSVDLAGASSTIYF. CDR3 in DNA: TGTGCCAGCAGCGTAGATTTGGCAGGGGCCTCTAGCACCATATATTTT.

V and J are TRBV11-3 and TRBJ1-2, with D possibly matching TRBD1 (6 bases). V was pared by 5 bases and J by 5 bases, with 12 bases between. CDR1 is SGHNT and CDR2 is YENEEA in the germline V gene. CDR3 length equals 13 residues. CDR3 protein: CASSPDSAYGYTF. In DNA, the CDR3 is TGTGCCAGCAGCCCGGACAGCGCTTATGGCTACACCTTC.

This chain joins TRBV7-2 and TRBJ2-2; 10 bases line up with TRBD2. The CDR3 contains 15 residues. V lost 7 bases to trimming and J lost 7 bases; unmatched junction nucleotides: 9. CDR1 SGHTA and CDR2 FQGNSA come from the germline V gene. Here the CDR3 DNA reads TGTGCCAGCACCAGCGGGAGGGCCAGCGACGGGGAGCTGTTTTTT. This translates into CASTSGRASDGELFF. Together with reference TRBV7-2 and TRBJ2-2, the CDR3 gives the full variable domain: GAGVSQSPSNKVTEKGKDVELRCDPISGHTALYWYRQSLGQGLEFLIYFQGNSAPDKSGLPSDRFSAERTGGSVSTLTIQRTQQEDSAVYLCASTSGRASDGELFFGEGSRLTVL.

This chain connects TRBV2 to TRBJ2-7; TRBD1 agrees at 7 bases. CDR1 SNHLY and CDR2 FYNNEI come from the germline V gene. J was trimmed by 3 bases and V by 11 bases; bases with no gene match: 10. The CDR3 loop spans 13 amino acids. CDR3 sequence reads: CAQARDRSYEQYF. The CDR3, as DNA: TGTGCCCAGGCCCGGGACAGAAGCTACGAGCAGTACTTC.

The table lists this clone with a count of one. V usage is TRBV6-1 and J usage is TRBJ1-2, with 8 positions matching TRBD1. V shed 6 bases, J shed 6 bases, and the junction held 6 bases outside the gene matches. Germline values: CDR1 MNHNS, CDR2 SASEGT. The CDR3 loop spans 13 amino acids. CDR3 loop: CASSHRGVDGYTF. The CDR3 DNA follows: TGTGCCAGCAGCCACAGGGGGGTTGATGGCTACACCTTC.

CDR3 amino acids: CASSVEGQGDEQYF. The CDR3 DNA reads TGTGCCAGCAGCGTAGAGGGACAGGGGGACGAGCAGTACTTC. The rearrangement uses TRBV9 and TRBJ2-7; 11 nucleotides match TRBD1. The CDR3 consists of 14 residues. V dropped 0 bases and J dropped 5; count of bases not matched to a gene: 1. CDR1 and CDR2 from the germline V gene are SGDLS and YYNGEE.

The V and J genes are TRBV5-1 and TRBJ2-7, with D maybe TRBD2 (7 bases). This CDR3 comprises 14 residues. With 4 bases removed from V and 5 bases from J, the gap between germline ends came to 16 bases. Germline assignment: CDR1 SGHRS and CDR2 YFSETQ. The CDR3 protein is CASSAGLRTDEQYF. The CDR3 DNA sequence: TGCGCCAGCAGCGCGGGACTACGGACAGACGAGCAGTACTTC.

This sequence joins TRBV10-3 and TRBJ2-7; TRBD2 matches 9 bases. The germline V gene has CDR1 ENHRY and CDR2 SYGVKD. Trimming took 0 bases from V and 2 from J; bases not matched to a gene: 2. The CDR3 consists of 15 residues. The CDR3 sequence is CAISESTSGPYEQYF. The CDR3 DNA is TGTGCCATCAGTGAGTCGACTAGCGGACCCTACGAGCAGTACTTC.